This is a list of T cell receptor beta chains from one sample in a study of CD8 T cells in Susac syndrome. Each CDR3 protein is one row after TCRdb ran MiXCR on the immunoSEQ multiplex PCR reads. The sample lists 120,000 to 150,000 distinct CDR3 sequences, around 95% occurring once. Sequenced material: CD4+ T cells from PBMCs. The receptors were sampled from a human donor with Susac syndrome. CDR3s include the opening cysteine and the closing phenylalanine or tryptophan. Each record gives: V gene, D gene, J gene, clone size, CDR3 DNA, CDR3 protein. The D gene is left open where the match is weak. Only some rows state a clone size, as once, few, many or a class for expanded clones.

>TRBV25-1|TRBD1|TRBJ1-6|NA
TGTGCCAGCCGCCTAGGGCAGGGGGGTTCACCCCTCCACTTT
CASRLGQGGSPLHF
>TRBV29-1|NA|TRBJ1-5|NA
TGCAGCGTGAAACAGGGTGGGAGCAATCAGCCCCAGCATTTT
CSVKQGGSNQPQHF
>TRBV10-3|TRBD1|TRBJ1-1|few
TGTGCCATCCGACAGGGGGGGACTGAAGCTTTCTTT
CAIRQGGTEAFF
>TRBV27|TRBD2|TRBJ2-1|NA
TGTGCCAGCAGTTTTGGCGGGAGGGGTATTTTGGAGCAGTTCTTC
CASSFGGRGILEQFF
>TRBV19|NA|TRBJ2-3|NA
TGTGCCAGTAGGGCAAACGGTCGGCGCACAGATACGCAGTATTTT
CASRANGRRTDTQYF
>TRBV5-1|TRBD2|TRBJ2-7|NA
TGCGCCAGCAGCAGATGGACTAGCGGGGTGAACGAGCAGTACTTC
CASSRWTSGVNEQYF
>TRBV5-1|TRBD2|TRBJ2-1|NA
TGCGCCAGCAGCTTGGTCCCCGGGGGGGCAGATGAGCAGTTCTTC
CASSLVPGGADEQFF
>TRBV19|TRBD2|TRBJ2-1|NA
TGTGCCAGTAGAAGGACTAGCGGGGGCCTACAATATGAGCAGTTCTTC
CASRRTSGGLQYEQFF
>TRBV29-1|NA|TRBJ1-1|NA
TGCAGCGTTGAAGTCGGGCCCCATGGGAACACTGAAGCTTTCTTT
CSVEVGPHGNTEAFF
>TRBV7-7|NA|TRBJ2-3|NA
TGTGCCAGCAGCCCCTCCTGGAGAGATACGCAGTATTTT
CASSPSWRDTQYF
>TRBV20-1|NA|TRBJ2-2|once
TGCAGTGCTAGACCGGGACAGAACACCGGGGAGCTGTTTTTT
CSARPGQNTGELFF
>TRBV4-1|NA|TRBJ1-3|NA
TGCGCCAGCAGCCAAGACTCCCCTCCCGGAAACACCATATATTTT
CASSQDSPPGNTIYF
>TRBV19|NA|TRBJ1-4|NA
TGTGCCAGTAGTATAGTCAGGGCAACTAATGAAAAACTGTTTTTT
CASSIVRATNEKLFF
>TRBV19|NA|TRBJ2-1|NA
TGTGCCAGTTCCCACCAACATGGCGGTGAGCAGTTCTTC
CASSHQHGGEQFF
>TRBV25-1|NA|TRBJ2-6|few
TGTGCCAGCAGTGTCTCTGGGGCCAACGTCCTGACTTTC
CASSVSGANVLTF
>TRBV11-2|TRBD2|TRBJ2-3|NA
TGTGCCAGCAGCTTACTGCGGGAGGCGGGGACAGATACGCAGTATTTT
CASSLLREAGTDTQYF
>TRBV7-6|NA|TRBJ2-1|NA
TGTGCCAGCAGCTTAGGGGCTGCCGATGAGCAGTTCTTC
CASSLGAADEQFF
>TRBV18|TRBD1|TRBJ2-7|few
TGTGCCAGCTCACCGGGACAGAGCTCCTACGAGCAGTACTTC
CASSPGQSSYEQYF
>TRBV19|NA|TRBJ1-2|NA
TGTGCCAGTAGTATACCGGCCCTGGGGGCCAGCTATGGCTACACCTTC
CASSIPALGASYGYTF
>TRBV29-1|TRBD2|TRBJ2-1|NA
TGCAGCGTAGGGTACGGGAGGGCTTTGGATGAGCAGTTCTTC
CSVGYGRALDEQFF
>TRBV20-1|TRBD2|TRBJ2-7|NA
TGCAGTGTTCCGGGACTAGCGGGTCCCGAGCAGTACTTC
CSVPGLAGPEQYF
>TRBV6-5|NA|TRBJ2-2|once
TGTGCCAGCAGTTACAACTTCCTGGGGACCGGGGAGCTGTTTTTT
CASSYNFLGTGELFF
>TRBV20-1|NA|TRBJ1-4|NA
TGCAGTGCTAAGGGGACTCTACTTAATGAAAAACTGTTTTTT
CSAKGTLLNEKLFF
>TRBV7-2|TRBD2|TRBJ2-3|NA
TGTGCCAGCAGCTTAGTAGCGGGGAGGTCAGATACGCAGTATTTT
CASSLVAGRSDTQYF
>TRBV6-1|TRBD1|TRBJ2-1|once
TGTGCCAGCAGACACCGGGACAGTTTCGATGAGCAGTTCTTC
CASRHRDSFDEQFF
>TRBV4-2|NA|TRBJ1-1|NA
TGTGCCAGCAGCCGATCGGGACCACAAGCATTCAACACTGAAGCTTTCTTT
CASSRSGPQAFNTEAFF
>TRBV3-1|NA|TRBJ2-1|NA
TGTGCCAGCAGCGTTAGCATTGAGCAGTTCTTC
CASSVSIEQFF
>TRBV15|NA|TRBJ2-2|once
TGTGCCACCAGCAGCATAGCGGAGACCGGGGAGCTGTTTTTT
CATSSIAETGELFF
>TRBV3-1|TRBD1|TRBJ2-7|NA
TGTGCCAGCAGCCATCGGTTCGCAGGGGGCTACGAGCAGTACTTC
CASSHRFAGGYEQYF
>TRBV20-1|NA|TRBJ2-5|NA
TGCAGTGCAGAGGTATCGGGGAAGGAGACCCAGTACTTC
CSAEVSGKETQYF
>TRBV11-2|TRBD1|TRBJ1-2|NA
TGTGCCAGCAGCTTAGCTACGGACAGGCAGGGCTACACCTTC
CASSLATDRQGYTF
>TRBV6-7|NA|TRBJ2-3|NA
TGTGCCAGCAGTTACGAGGGGGAACCAGATACGCAGTATTTT
CASSYEGEPDTQYF
>TRBV10-3|TRBD1|TRBJ1-5|NA
TGTGCCATCAGCCCGGACAGGGGGAGCAATCAGCCCCAGCATTTT
CAISPDRGSNQPQHF
>TRBV3-1|NA|TRBJ1-2|NA
TGTGCCAGCAGCTGGGGACGGCGCGCTAACTATGGCTACACCTTC
CASSWGRRANYGYTF
>TRBV11-2|NA|TRBJ1-6|once
TGTGCCAGCAGCCCTATCCAGGGACAAGATTCACCCCTCCACTTT
CASSPIQGQDSPLHF
>TRBV29-1|NA|TRBJ2-1|NA
TGCAGCGCCCTGAAGCAGGGAGGGGGCAATGAGCAGTTCTTC
CSALKQGGGNEQFF
>TRBV18|TRBD1|TRBJ1-2|NA
TGTGCCAGCTCACCTCCGGGACAGATGGGTGGCTACACCTTC
CASSPPGQMGGYTF
>TRBV6-2/TRBV6-3|NA|TRBJ1-5|NA
TGTGCCAGCAGTTATGCTTCTAGCAATCAGCCCCAGCATTTT
CASSYASSNQPQHF
>TRBV4-1|NA|TRBJ1-2|NA
TGCGCCAGCAGCCAAGACGTGACAGGAATATATGGCTACACCTTC
CASSQDVTGIYGYTF
>TRBV29-1|TRBD2|TRBJ2-1|NA
TGCAGCGCCAGTGGCGGGAGGACCTACAATGAGCAGTTCTTC
CSASGGRTYNEQFF
>TRBV28|TRBD2|TRBJ2-1|NA
TGTGCCAGCAGGGGACGGCTAGCGGATTACAATGAGCAGTTCTTC
CASRGRLADYNEQFF
>TRBV11-3|TRBD1|TRBJ2-7|NA
TGTGCCAGCAGCTCCGTGACAGGGAACGAGCAGTACTTC
CASSSVTGNEQYF
>TRBV18|NA|TRBJ1-1|NA
TGTGCCAGCTCACCCAGGGGCGCGGTGATGAACACTGAAGCTTTCTTT
CASSPRGAVMNTEAFF
>TRBV10-3|NA|TRBJ2-7|NA
TGTGCCATCAGTGAGGGAGACACCCTCTACGAGCAGTACTTC
CAISEGDTLYEQYF
>TRBV5-4|NA|TRBJ2-7|NA
TGTGCCAGCAGCTTGGAGGGGGTACTGTCCTACGAGCAGTACTTC
CASSLEGVLSYEQYF